This T cell receptor (beta chain) was found in a study of T cell responses to AZD1222 COVID-19 vaccine. Study at large: Investigators merged groups given second doses at roughly 4 or roughly 12 weeks. The study, taken as a whole, reports: Regions 160-218 and 743-854 dominated among vaccine-associated CD4 TCRs spanning spike. Spike-specific TCR breadth and depth both grew after two AZD1222 doses. The donor cohort was predominantly white British with a female majority, and clonal diversity may have been underestimated.

This CDR3 comprises 13 residues. The germline V gene encodes CDR1 SGHRS and CDR2 YFSETQ. For this clone: Antigen unknown.

TCRdb's copy holds only in-frame clones and misses some; the assay was immunoSEQ multiplex PCR. The sample includes roughly 150,000 clones, approximately 91% of them seen just once. The material sequenced was peripheral blood, taken on day 0 of AZD1222 vaccination. This clonotype was sampled from an adult in good health. The chain couples TRBV5-1 to TRBJ2-1, with 7 bases that match TRBD2. In DNA, the CDR3 is TGCACGACGGGGGGATTTTCCTACAATGAGCAGTTCTTC. It encodes CTTGGFSYNEQFF.